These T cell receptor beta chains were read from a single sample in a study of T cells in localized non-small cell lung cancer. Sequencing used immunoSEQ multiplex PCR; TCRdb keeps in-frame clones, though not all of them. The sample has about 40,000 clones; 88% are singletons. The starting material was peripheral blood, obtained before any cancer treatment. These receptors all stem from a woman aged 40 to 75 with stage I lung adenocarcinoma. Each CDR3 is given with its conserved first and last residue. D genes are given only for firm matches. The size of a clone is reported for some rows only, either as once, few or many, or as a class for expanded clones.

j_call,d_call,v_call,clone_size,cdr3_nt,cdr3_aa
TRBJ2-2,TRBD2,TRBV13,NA,TGTGCCAGCAGCTGGGGGGGACTAGACACCGGGGAGCTGTTTTTT,CASSWGGLDTGELFF
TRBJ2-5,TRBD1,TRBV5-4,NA,TGTGCCAGCAGCTTACAGGGGGCCGGGACCCAGTACTTC,CASSLQGAGTQYF
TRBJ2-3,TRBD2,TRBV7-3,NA,TGTGCCAGCAGCTTAGGAGCGGGAGGACCCACAGATACGCAGTATTTT,CASSLGAGGPTDTQYF
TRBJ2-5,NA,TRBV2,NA,TGTGCCAGTAGCTGGGGGTCCCCAGAGACCCAGTACTTC,CASSWGSPETQYF
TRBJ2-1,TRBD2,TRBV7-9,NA,TGTGCCAGCAGCTTGTTCCTAGCGGGCTACAATGAGCAGTTCTTC,CASSLFLAGYNEQFF
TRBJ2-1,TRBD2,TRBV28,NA,TGTGCCAGCAGTACCCCAGCGGGAGCCTACAATGAGCAGTTCTTC,CASSTPAGAYNEQFF
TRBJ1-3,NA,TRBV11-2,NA,TGTGCCAGCAGCTTCGACAGGATCCGCTCTGGAAACACCATATATTTT,CASSFDRIRSGNTIYF
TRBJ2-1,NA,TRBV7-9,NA,TGTGCCAGCAGCTTTATTATCGCTAGGGAACTTACCGGGGAGTTCTTC,CASSFIIARELTGEFF
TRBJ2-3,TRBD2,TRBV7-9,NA,TGTGCCAGCGGTTTCTTACCGGAAGCGGGAGTACCAGATACGCAGTATTTT,CASGFLPEAGVPDTQYF
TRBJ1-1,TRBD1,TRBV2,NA,TGTGCCAGCAGTGACTTGGGGACAGGGGGGACTGAAGCTTTCTTT,CASSDLGTGGTEAFF
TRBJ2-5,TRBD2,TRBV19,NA,TGTGCCAGTAGTATTTCAACTAGCGGCCAAGAGACCCAGTACTTC,CASSISTSGQETQYF
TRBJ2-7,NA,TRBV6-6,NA,TGTGCCAGCAGTTACTCCCCTGGCAGCCGCGAGCAGTACTTC,CASSYSPGSREQYF
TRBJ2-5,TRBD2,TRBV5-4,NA,TGTGCCAGCAGCTTGGTTCTAGCGGGGACCGAGACCCAGTACTTC,CASSLVLAGTETQYF
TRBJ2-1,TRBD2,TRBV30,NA,TGTGCCTGGAGTGAGGGGCTAGCGGGAGGGCCATACAATGAGCAGTTCTTC,CAWSEGLAGGPYNEQFF
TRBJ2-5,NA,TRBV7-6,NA,TGTGCCAGCAGCTTATCCTACCCGCAAAACCAAGAGACCCAGTACTTC,CASSLSYPQNQETQYF
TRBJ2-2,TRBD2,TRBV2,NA,TGTGCCAGCAGTGGACCGCGCGGGAGCACCGGGGAGCTGTTTTTT,CASSGPRGSTGELFF
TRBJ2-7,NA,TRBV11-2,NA,TGTGCCAGCAGCTTAGAGGGGCGGGAGCAGTACTTC,CASSLEGREQYF
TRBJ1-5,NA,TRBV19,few,TGTGCCAGTACGTATACTCCTTACAATCAGCCCCAGCATTTT,CASTYTPYNQPQHF
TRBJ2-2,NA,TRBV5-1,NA,TGCGCCACCCAAGTTAACACCGGGGAGCTGTTTTTT,CATQVNTGELFF
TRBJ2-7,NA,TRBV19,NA,TGTGCCAGTAGTAGCCCCGGGAGCAGCTACGAGCAGTACTTC,CASSSPGSSYEQYF
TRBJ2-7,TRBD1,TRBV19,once,TGTGCCAGTAGTTGGGACAGTGTTGGCGAGCAGTACTTC,CASSWDSVGEQYF
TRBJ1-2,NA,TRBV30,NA,TGTGCCTGGAGTCCCCTAGGACAGTCCTATGGCTACACCTTC,CAWSPLGQSYGYTF
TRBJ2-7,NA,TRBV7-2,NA,TGTGCCAGCAGCTTAGAGGGGGGAATTGGCGGGAGTTACGAGCAGTACTTC,CASSLEGGIGGSYEQYF
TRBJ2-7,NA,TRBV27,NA,TGTGCCAGCAGCCCCTTCCCTCCAGGCCCGCACGAGCAGTACTTC,CASSPFPPGPHEQYF
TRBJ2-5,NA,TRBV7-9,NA,TGTGCCAGCAGCTTACAACAGGGACGAGAGACCCAGTACTTC,CASSLQQGRETQYF
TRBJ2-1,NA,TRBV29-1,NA,TGCAGCGTTGTTAACTGGTACAATGAGCAGTTCTTC,CSVVNWYNEQFF
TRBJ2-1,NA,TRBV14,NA,TGTGCCAGCAAATTGGAGTCGGCCGGGAGCAATGAGCAGTTCTTC,CASKLESAGSNEQFF
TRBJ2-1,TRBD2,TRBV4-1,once,TGCGCCAGCAGCCCTGGACTAGCGGCGGGAAATGAGCAGTTCTTC,CASSPGLAAGNEQFF
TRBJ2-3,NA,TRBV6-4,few,TGTGCCAGCAGTGACTCTTCGGGAGACACAGATACGCAGTATTTT,CASSDSSGDTDTQYF
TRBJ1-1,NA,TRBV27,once,TGTGCCAGCAGTTTCCACGACAGGTTGGGGACTGAAGCTTTCTTT,CASSFHDRLGTEAFF
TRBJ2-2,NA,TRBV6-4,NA,TGTGCCAGCAGTGACTTGGGGGGGCCGAACACCGGGGAGCTGTTTTTT,CASSDLGGPNTGELFF
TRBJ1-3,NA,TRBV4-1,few,TGCGCCAGCAGCCCATTCATGACCGGAAACACCATATATTTT,CASSPFMTGNTIYF
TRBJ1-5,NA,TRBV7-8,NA,TGTGCCAGCAGCTTGGAAGGACAGCTTAGCAATCAGCCCCAGCATTTT,CASSLEGQLSNQPQHF
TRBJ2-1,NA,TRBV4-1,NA,TGCGCCAGCAGCCAAGGATTCACACTTGGGCTAGCCCCTCTTGAAAATGAGCAGTTCTTC,CASSQGFTLGLAPLENEQFF
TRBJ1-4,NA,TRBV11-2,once,TGTGCCAGCAGCCGCGCCACAGGGTCTACTAATGAAAAACTGTTTTTT,CASSRATGSTNEKLFF
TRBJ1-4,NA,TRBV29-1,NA,TGCAGCGTTGAAAGGACAGTGGGTAATGAAAAACTGTTTTTT,CSVERTVGNEKLFF
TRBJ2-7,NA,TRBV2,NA,TGTGCCAGCAGGGGAGTATACGAGCAGTACTTC,CASRGVYEQYF
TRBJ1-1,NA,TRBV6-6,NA,TGTGCCAGCAGTTACACTCAGGGGTTCGCTGAAGCTTTCTTT,CASSYTQGFAEAFF
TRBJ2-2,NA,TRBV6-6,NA,TGTGCCAGCAGTCCCCCGAGGAACACCGGGGAGCTGTTTTTT,CASSPPRNTGELFF
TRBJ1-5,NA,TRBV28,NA,TGTGCCAGCCGGTCAGGGTTAATCCGGCCCCAGCATTTT,CASRSGLIRPQHF
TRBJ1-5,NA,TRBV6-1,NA,TGTGCCAGCAGCGGCCTGGGGGGCCTTAATCAGCCCCAGCATTTT,CASSGLGGLNQPQHF
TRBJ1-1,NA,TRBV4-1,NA,TGCGCCAGCAGCCTGGCCCGGGCCACCCGGCGGGACACTGAAGCTTTCTTT,CASSLARATRRDTEAFF
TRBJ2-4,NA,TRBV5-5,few,TGTGCCAGCAGCTTCACCGGTAACCGGGACACACACAAAAACATTCAGTACTTC,CASSFTGNRDTHKNIQYF
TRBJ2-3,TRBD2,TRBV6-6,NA,TGTGCCAGCAGTCTAACTAGCGGCACAGATACGCAGTATTTT,CASSLTSGTDTQYF
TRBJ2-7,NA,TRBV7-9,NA,TGTGCCAGCAGCTTAGAGGGAGAGTCCTACGAGCAGTACTTC,CASSLEGESYEQYF
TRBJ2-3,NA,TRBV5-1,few,TGCGCCAGCACCCTGGGACCCGTGGGACAGGGACTAGGGGATACGCAGTATTTT,CASTLGPVGQGLGDTQYF
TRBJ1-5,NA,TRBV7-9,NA,TGTGCCAGCAGCTTAGCTGTTTCCTCTCCCCAGCATTTT,CASSLAVSSPQHF
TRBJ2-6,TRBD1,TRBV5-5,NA,TGTGCCAGCAGCCTTGCCGGGTTCCGGGACAGGGGGCCTGGGGCCAACGTCCTGACTTTC,CASSLAGFRDRGPGANVLTF
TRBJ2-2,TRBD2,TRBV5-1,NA,TGCGCCAGCAGACCGGAGGCGACTAGCGGGCCCGGGGAGCTGTTTTTT,CASRPEATSGPGELFF
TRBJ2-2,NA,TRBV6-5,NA,TGTGCCAGCAGTTACTCAGTCAGGGGGGGCGGGGAGCTGTTTTTT,CASSYSVRGGGELFF
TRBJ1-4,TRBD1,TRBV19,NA,TGTGCCAGTAGTAAACAACAGGGGGCGGATGAAAAACTGTTTTTT,CASSKQQGADEKLFF